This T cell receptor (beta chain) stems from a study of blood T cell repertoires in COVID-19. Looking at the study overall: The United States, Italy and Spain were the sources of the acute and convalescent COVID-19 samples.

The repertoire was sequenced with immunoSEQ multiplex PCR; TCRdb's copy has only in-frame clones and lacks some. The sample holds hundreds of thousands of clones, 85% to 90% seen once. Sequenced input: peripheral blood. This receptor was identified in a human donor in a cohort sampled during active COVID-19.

CDR3: CASSQTGLEPTDTQYF. DNA for the CDR3: TGTGCCAGCAGCCAAACCGGACTAGAACCCACAGATACGCAGTATTTT. The chain joins TRBV4-2 to TRBJ2-3; 7 bases fit TRBD2. V was pared by 2 bases and J by 2 bases, with 7 bases of the junction left unmatched. The CDR3 runs to 16 residues. The germline CDR1 and CDR2 sequences are LGHNA and YNFKEQ.